Shown below are 30 T cell receptor beta chains from a single sample sequenced in a study of T cells in tumors after PD-1 blockade. Sequencing used immunoSEQ multiplex PCR; TCRdb keeps in-frame clones, though not all of them. The sample shows approximately 60,000 clones, 74% of them seen only once. The sample in question was PBMCs, obtained after anti-PD-1 treatment. The receptor source for this set is a human donor with basal cell carcinoma.

The chain carries TRBV21-1 and TRBJ1-6; no DNA check was done on the table's D call, TRBD1. TRBV21-1 is labeled a pseudogene. The CDR3 extends over 20 amino acids. CDR3 in amino acids: CASSRKKTRQASSYNSPLHF. The CDR3 DNA is TGTGCCAGCAGCAGAAAAAAAACGAGACAGGCCAGCTCCTATAATTCACCCCTCCACTTT.

The genes are TRBV20-1 and TRBJ2-1; D remains ambiguous. This CDR3 is 10 amino acids long. The germline V and J ends were trimmed by 8 bases and 5 bases, with 7 bases remaining between them. Germline V lookup: CDR1 DFQATT, CDR2 SNEGSKA (reference sequence). DNA of the CDR3: TGCAGTCCGACTGACAATGAGCAGTTCTTC. This sequence encodes CSPTDNEQFF.

V gene TRBV5-5 combines with J gene TRBJ1-1; perhaps TRBD1 as D (6 bases). The CDR3 length is 16 residues. Trimming took off 3 bases at V and 0 bases at J, with 15 bases between the two ends. Per the germline V gene, CDR1 is SGHKS and CDR2 is YYEKEE (reference sequence). The CDR3 reads CASSYIPGQMNTEAFF. The CDR3 nucleotides are TGTGCCAGCAGCTATATTCCGGGACAAATGAACACTGAAGCTTTCTTT.

The V and J genes are TRBV30 and TRBJ2-3, with TRBD2 matching 8 bases. The V gene end was trimmed by 0 bases and the J gene end by 5 bases; junction bases not matched to a gene: 7. The CDR3 contains 15 residues. Germline values: CDR1 GTSNPN, CDR2 SVGIG (reference sequence). In DNA form, the CDR3 reads TGTGCCTGGAGTGTTAAGGGCGGGGGGAAAGATACGCAGTATTTT. Its protein product is CAWSVKGGGKDTQYF.

This clone was counted a few times. V gene TRBV5-1 combines with J gene TRBJ1-1, with no clear D. The CDR3 is 14 residues long. Germline V CDR1 and CDR2: SGHRS, YFSETQ. V was trimmed by 1 base and J by 4 bases, leaving 11 bases between them. The CDR3 here is CASSLLRNRTEAFF. The CDR3 bases are TGCGCCAGCAGCTTGCTGCGGAATCGCACTGAAGCTTTCTTT.

V usage is TRBV19 and J usage is TRBJ1-1; TRBD1 matches 9 bases. With 6 bases clipped from V and 1 base from J, the junction kept 6 bases outside the gene matches. This CDR3 has 15 amino acids. Looked up from germline, CDR1 is LNHDA and CDR2 is SQIVND (reference sequence). The CDR3 loop is CASRTGGVPNTEAFF. The CDR3 nucleotides are TGTGCCAGTAGGACAGGGGGAGTTCCGAACACTGAAGCTTTCTTT. The full variable domain, with the rest looked up from reference TRBV19 and TRBJ1-1, is DGGITQSPKYLFRKEGQNVTLSCEQNLNHDAMYWYRQDPGQGLRLIYYSQIVNDFQKGDIAEGYSVSREKKESFPLTVTSAQKNPTAFYLCASRTGGVPNTEAFFGQGTRLTVV.

The chain links TRBV6-5 to TRBJ2-1; unclear D gene. Germline values: CDR1 MNHEY, CDR2 SVGAGI. The V end lost 2 bases, the J end lost 4 bases, and 6 bases lay between the germline ends. The CDR3 totals 13 residues. CDR3 loop: CASSYREYNEQFF. The DNA of the CDR3 is TGTGCCAGCAGTTACAGGGAATACAATGAGCAGTTCTTC.

This chain joins TRBV5-1 and TRBJ1-1; D may be TRBD1 (6 bases). In germline, CDR1 is SGHRS, CDR2 YFSETQ. V was shortened by 5 bases and J by 5 bases, with 22 bases between the two germline ends. The CDR3 is 16 amino acids. CDR3 coding DNA: TGCGCCAGCAGTAAATCGGTCGGTGGGGGGGCGACTGAAGCTTTCTTT. As protein: CASSKSVGGGATEAFF.

In its sample, this clone was seen a few times. The V gene is TRBV7-9, the J gene TRBJ2-3, with D perhaps TRBD2 (7 bases). CDR3 size: 15 residues. Germline V gives CDR1 SEHNR, CDR2 FQNEAQ (reference sequence). The germline V and J ends were trimmed by 2 bases and 4 bases, with 13 bases remaining between them. The CDR3 bases are TGTGCCAGCAGCTTACCGGGGGGCTACCCAGATACGCAGTATTTT. It yields the protein CASSLPGGYPDTQYF.

The chain employs TRBV30 and TRBJ2-6; 7 nucleotides align to TRBD1. V lost 2 bases, J lost 2 bases, and 6 bases stayed unmatched. CDR3 length: 16 amino acids. Germline CDR1 and CDR2: GTSNPN and SVGIG (reference sequence). This chain's CDR3 is CAWSTGVSPGANVLTF. The CDR3 nucleotides are TGTGCCTGGAGTACAGGGGTCTCACCTGGGGCCAACGTCCTGACTTTC.

The chain has TRBV5-1 and TRBJ2-7; weak D call: TRBD2 (5 bases). This CDR3 region has 13 residues. The V and J ends lost 2 bases and 7 bases respectively, with 13 bases between them. Germline CDR1 reads SGHRS; CDR2 reads YFSETQ. CDR3: CASSLEGSWEQYF. The CDR3 coding sequence is TGCGCCAGCAGCTTAGAGGGCTCGTGGGAGCAGTACTTC.

This chain joins TRBV19 and TRBJ2-5; D not resolved. Looked up from germline, CDR1 is LNHDA and CDR2 is SQIVND (reference sequence). This CDR3 is built from 16 residues. Trimming removed 3 bases at V and 5 bases at J, with 19 bases between. CDR3 DNA sequence: TGTGCCAGTAGTATCGGTGGAAGGGTAACAGATGAGACCCAGTACTTC. It codes for CASSIGGRVTDETQYF.

V is TRBV30 and J is TRBJ2-2, with 9 bases identical to TRBD1. The CDR3 is 15 residues long. CDR1 is GTSNPN and CDR2 is SVGIG in the germline V gene (reference sequence). V trimming: 2 bases; J trimming: 5 bases; junction bases outside the gene matches: 6. CDR3 nucleotides: TGTGCCTGGAGTCCCCACAGGGGGCGGACCGGGGAGCTGTTTTTT. Residues: CAWSPHRGRTGELFF.

CDR3 protein: CASSVSTGNTEAFF. The CDR3 DNA reads as TGTGCCAGCAGCGTATCGACAGGGAACACTGAAGCTTTCTTT. This chain joins TRBV9 and TRBJ1-1, with a weak D call TRBD1 (6 bases). Trimming cost V 1 base and J 1 base, with 8 bases left between them. There are 14 residues in the CDR3. Germline V gene lookup returns CDR1 SGDLS and CDR2 YYNGEE.

This chain joins TRBV6-6 and TRBJ2-1; a weak D match, TRBD1 (6 bases). Germline-derived CDR1 and CDR2 are MNHNY and SVGAGI (reference sequence). V gave up 6 bases and J gave up 8 bases, with 14 bases separating them. The CDR3 contains 13 residues. The CDR3 nucleotides read TGTGCCAGCAGCGACCAAAACAGGGATGAGCAGTTCTTC. Protein sequence: CASSDQNRDEQFF.

This clone was observed a handful of times. The chain combines TRBV6-5 with TRBJ1-2; 8 nucleotides agree with TRBD1. CDR3 length: 13 residues. Germline V gene sequence: CDR1 MNHEY, CDR2 SVGAGI. The junction had 5 bases not matched to a gene; V was cut back by 5 bases and J by 6 bases. The CDR3 reads CASSIMDRDGYTF. The CDR3 DNA is TGTGCCAGCAGTATAATGGACAGGGATGGCTACACCTTC.

The V gene is TRBV12-3 or TRBV12-4, the J gene TRBJ1-5; no clear D gene. Trimming took off 3 bases at V and 6 bases at J, with 6 bases between the two ends. There are 12 residues in the CDR3. In nucleotides, the CDR3 is TGTGCCAGCAGTTTTAGTTCTCAGCCCCAGCATTTT. This gives the protein CASSFSSQPQHF.

V is TRBV6-1 and J is TRBJ1-6; D gene unclear. There are 17 residues in the CDR3. Deletions cut 4 bases from V and 7 bases from J, with 20 bases between. In germline, CDR1 is MNHNS, CDR2 SASEGT. In DNA form, the CDR3 reads TGTGCCAGCAGTGTTTTAGTTGCTGCGGGTGGGAATTCACCCCTCCACTTT. This sequence encodes CASSVLVAAGGNSPLHF.

The chain employs TRBV18 and TRBJ1-1; 10 nucleotides line up with TRBD1. The germline V gene has CDR1 KGHSH and CDR2 LQKENI. CDR3 length: 14 residues. V shed 4 bases and J 2 bases; nucleotides not matched to a gene: 1. CDR3 protein: CASSRDRGNTEAFF. CDR3 coding DNA: TGTGCCAGCTCACGGGACAGGGGAAACACTGAAGCTTTCTTT.

The chain employs TRBV24-1 and TRBJ2-5; the D gene is possibly TRBD1 (6 bases). The CDR3 loop spans 15 amino acids. The germline V and J ends were trimmed by 0 bases and 5 bases, with 12 bases remaining between them. Germline CDR1 reads KGHDR; CDR2 reads SFDVKD. CDR3 nucleotides: TGTGCCACCAGTGATTTGTTGGGGGCGCGGGAGACCCAGTACTTC. As protein: CATSDLLGARETQYF.

J is TRBJ1-2 and V is TRBV6-2 or TRBV6-3, with TRBD1 matching 7 bases. The CDR3 runs 16 residues. Germline loops: CDR1 MNHEY, CDR2 SVGEGT. V shed 1 base and J 7 bases; nucleotides not matched to a gene: 12. The CDR3 DNA follows: TGTGCCAGCAGTTACTTACCGGGACAGTGGACTGGTGGCTACACCTTC. Translated: CASSYLPGQWTGGYTF.

With respect to this clone: One base away lies a much larger clone, so this may be a sequencing read error. The CDR3 here is CAISLRGDNSPLHF. CDR3 coding DNA: TGTGCCATCAGCCTCCGGGGAGATAATTCACCCCTCCACTTT. The chain couples TRBV10-3 to TRBJ1-6; D is undetermined. This CDR3 contains 14 residues. Trimming removed 6 bases at V and 5 bases at J, with 11 bases between. Germline-derived CDR1 and CDR2 are ENHRY and SYGVKD.

The CDR3 sequence: CASSPPGSGGAYNEQFF. The CDR3 DNA follows: TGTGCCAGCTCACCACCGGGAAGCGGGGGGGCCTACAATGAGCAGTTCTTC. The V and J genes are TRBV18 and TRBJ2-1; the match to TRBD2 covers 10 bases. Germline trimming cut 0 bases from V and 2 bases from J; bases unmatched to any gene: 4. CDR3 length: 17 residues. Germline V CDR1 and CDR2: KGHSH, LQKENI.

This clone was detected only once. V and J are TRBV18 and TRBJ2-1, with a possible D match to TRBD2 (5 bases). Germline assignment: CDR1 KGHSH and CDR2 LQKENI. Trimming left V 2 bases short and J 5 bases short, with 7 bases between. This CDR3 comprises 13 residues. CDR3 in DNA: TGTGCCAGCTCACCAAAGGAGGACAATGAGCAGTTCTTC. Residues: CASSPKEDNEQFF.

V is TRBV19 and J is TRBJ1-6; D remains unclear. The CDR3 runs 15 residues. Trimming took 6 bases from V and 12 from J, leaving 21 bases between them. Per germline, CDR1 LNHDA and CDR2 SQIVND (reference sequence). CDR3 loop: CASSQLEGGRKPLHF. The CDR3 nucleotides read TGTGCCAGTAGCCAACTTGAGGGAGGGAGAAAACCCCTCCACTTT.

V usage is TRBV28 and J usage is TRBJ1-2, with D uncertain. This CDR3 contains 12 residues. V lost 7 bases and J lost 0, with 6 bases in between. CDR1 is MDHEN, CDR2 SYDVKM, per germline. CDR3 sequence (DNA): TGTGCCAGCAATAGGGCTAACTATGGCTACACCTTC. This codes for CASNRANYGYTF.

This clone was seen more than once but under ten times. CDR3 region: CASSLGYPTGDQPQHF. Here the CDR3 DNA reads TGTGCCAGCAGCTTAGGTTACCCCACAGGGGATCAGCCCCAGCATTTT. The chain couples TRBV7-9 to TRBJ1-5, with 7 bases that match TRBD1. Germline V gives CDR1 SEHNR, CDR2 FQNEAQ (reference sequence). J was trimmed by 5 bases and V by 1 base; bases with no gene match: 8. CDR3 length: 16 residues.

The chain is built from TRBV2 and TRBJ2-1, with TRBD2 matching 14 bases. After removal of 4 bases from V and 9 bases from J, the junction contained 2 bases not matched to a gene. The CDR3 consists of 14 residues. The germline gives CDR1 SNHLY, CDR2 FYNNEI. CDR3 in DNA: TGTGCCAGCAGTGGGACTAGCGGGGGGATTGAGCAGTTCTTC. Translating it yields CASSGTSGGIEQFF.

The chain carries TRBV7-9 and TRBJ2-1, with 8 bases fitting TRBD1. Germline values: CDR1 SEHNR, CDR2 FQNEAQ (reference sequence). The CDR3 contains 15 residues. After removal of 3 bases from V and 8 bases from J, the junction contained 9 bases not matched to a gene. CDR3 nucleotide sequence: TGTGCCAGCAGCTTTGTGGACAGGGTCTCTCATGAGCAGTTCTTC. It is translated as CASSFVDRVSHEQFF.

This sequence joins TRBV9 and TRBJ2-1; 8 nucleotides line up with TRBD2. V was pared by 4 bases and J by 0 bases, with 3 bases of the junction left unmatched. The CDR3 extends over 15 amino acids. Germline-derived CDR1 and CDR2 are SGDLS and YYNGEE. This chain's CDR3 is CASSFSGGSYNEQFF. The CDR3 bases are TGTGCCAGCAGCTTCAGCGGGGGCTCCTACAATGAGCAGTTCTTC.